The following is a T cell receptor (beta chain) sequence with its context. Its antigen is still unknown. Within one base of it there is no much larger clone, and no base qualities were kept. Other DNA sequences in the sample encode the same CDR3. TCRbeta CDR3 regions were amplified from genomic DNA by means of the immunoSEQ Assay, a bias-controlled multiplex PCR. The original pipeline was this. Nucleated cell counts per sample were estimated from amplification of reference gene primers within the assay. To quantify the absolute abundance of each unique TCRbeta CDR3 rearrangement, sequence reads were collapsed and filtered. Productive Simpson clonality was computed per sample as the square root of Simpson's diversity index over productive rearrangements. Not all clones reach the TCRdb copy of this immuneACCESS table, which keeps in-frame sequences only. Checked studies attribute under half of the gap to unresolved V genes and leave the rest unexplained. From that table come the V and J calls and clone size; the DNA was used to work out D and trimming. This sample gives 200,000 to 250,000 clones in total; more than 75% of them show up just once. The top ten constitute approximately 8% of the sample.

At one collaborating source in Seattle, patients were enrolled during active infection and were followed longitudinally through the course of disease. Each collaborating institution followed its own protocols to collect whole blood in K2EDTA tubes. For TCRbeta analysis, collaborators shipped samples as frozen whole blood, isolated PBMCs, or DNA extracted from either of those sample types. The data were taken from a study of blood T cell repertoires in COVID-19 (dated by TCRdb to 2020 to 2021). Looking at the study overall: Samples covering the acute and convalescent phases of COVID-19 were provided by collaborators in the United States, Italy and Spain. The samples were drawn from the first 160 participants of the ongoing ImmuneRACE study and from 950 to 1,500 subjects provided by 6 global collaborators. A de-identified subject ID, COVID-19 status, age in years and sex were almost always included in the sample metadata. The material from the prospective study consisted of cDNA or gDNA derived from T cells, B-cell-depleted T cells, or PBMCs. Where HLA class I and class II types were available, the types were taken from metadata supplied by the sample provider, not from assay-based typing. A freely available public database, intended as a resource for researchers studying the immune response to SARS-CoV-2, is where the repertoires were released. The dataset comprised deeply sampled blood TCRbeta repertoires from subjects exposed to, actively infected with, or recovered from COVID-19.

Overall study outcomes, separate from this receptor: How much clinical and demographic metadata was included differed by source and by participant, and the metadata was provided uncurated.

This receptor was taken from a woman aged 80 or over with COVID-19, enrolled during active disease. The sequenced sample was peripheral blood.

The base sequence is TGCAGTGCTAGTCTAGCGGGAGGGCCTAGAATAGATACGCAGTATTTT. Its coded protein is CSASLAGGPRIDTQYF. This chain is built from TRBV20-1 and TRBJ2-3; the junction holds 12 bases that match TRBD2. Ends trimmed: V by 3 bases, J by 5 bases; bases unmatched to a gene: 9. The germline V gene encodes CDR1 DFQATT and CDR2 SNEGSKA (reference sequence). The CDR3 spans 16 residues, from the cysteine through the phenylalanine. Just the 48-base CDR3 DNA is kept, in frame starting at base 1.